A single T cell receptor (beta chain) is shown here with its context. Then a second PCR, running about 6 to 11 cycles, was carried out with a sample-barcoded 5' primer and a J-beta primer mix. Every sample gave at least 3 million paired-end reads containing CDR3. TCRdb itself ran the 5' RACE reads through MiXCR, one entry per CDR3 protein. The table has about 830,000 distinct CDR3 sequences, about 62% seen once. These data come from a study of blood T cells in healthy people across ages. This CDR3 has 13 residues. V was shortened by 1 base and J by 4 bases, with 7 bases between the two germline ends. Germline CDR1 and CDR2: LNHNV and YYDKDF (reference sequence).

The origin of this receptor is a man between 25 and 39 years old in good health. The chain recombines TRBV15 with TRBJ1-2; D is undetermined. Sequences were obtained from blood. The CDR3 nucleotides read TGTGCCACCAGCAGAGGGGAGGTCTATGGCTACACCTTC. Translation gives CATSRGEVYGYTF.